The 3 T cell receptor beta chains presented below share a single source sample, sequenced in a study of cytomegalovirus exposure and HLA in healthy donors. Primers: 60 Vbeta forward and 13 Jbeta reverse. Profiled with immunoSEQ multiplex PCR; TCRdb holds only in-frame clones, not every one. Of about 170,000 clones listed, around 80% are singletons. The sequenced sample consisted of PBMCs. The receptors derive from a woman aged 50 to 65 in good health and CMV-seropositive.

The rearrangement joins TRBV7-9 to TRBJ2-5; D is perhaps TRBD2 (6 bases). CDR1 is SEHNR, CDR2 FQNEAQ, per germline (reference sequence). This CDR3 has 15 amino acids. Trimming took off 1 base at V and 3 bases at J, with 12 bases between the two ends. The CDR3 here is CASSLVGGREETQYF. In DNA, the CDR3 is TGTGCCAGCAGCTTAGTGGGGGGACGTGAAGAGACCCAGTACTTC.

This clone was seen a single time. The chain combines TRBV30 with TRBJ1-2; D may be TRBD1 (6 bases). The ends were cut back, 0 bases at V and 8 bases at J, with 19 bases in the middle. The CDR3 sequence is 15 residues long. Germline V lookup: CDR1 GTSNPN, CDR2 SVGIG (reference sequence). CDR3 amino acids: CAWSVGRGVFGGYTF. The CDR3 DNA follows: TGTGCCTGGAGTGTAGGCAGGGGTGTTTTTGGCGGCTACACCTTC.

The genes are TRBV14 and TRBJ2-6, with 7 bases fitting TRBD1. CDR1 is SGHDN and CDR2 is FVKESK in the germline V gene. The CDR3 contains 16 residues. V shed 6 bases, J shed 0 bases, and the junction held 5 bases outside the gene matches. CDR3 loop: CASRRQGGSGANVLTF. The CDR3 DNA is TGTGCCAGCAGGCGACAGGGCGGCTCTGGGGCCAACGTCCTGACTTTC.